This entry lists 17 T cell receptor beta chains sequenced from one sample in a study of T-cell reconstitution after alpha-beta-depleted transplantation in children. Preparation of the TCRbeta library used unique molecular identifiers. TCRdb reprocessed the PCR reads with MiXCR, giving one entry per CDR3 protein. The sample consists of over 450,000 distinct CDR3 sequences, about 11% of them appearing once. The sequencing used PBMCs, collected before TCRalphabeta/CD19-depleted stem cell transplant. These receptors all stem from a child aged 2 to 15 with inherited bone marrow failure, due to receive a stem cell transplant.

In its sample, this clonotype was seen a few times. V is TRBV28 and J is TRBJ2-5; 7 positions agree with TRBD2. From germline, CDR1 is MDHEN and CDR2 SYDVKM. The CDR3 spans 14 residues. V lost 1 base, J lost 4 bases, and 3 bases stayed unmatched. CDR3 in DNA: TGTGCCAGCAGTTTATTAACTAGCGTAGAGACCCAGTACTTC. The encoded protein is CASSLLTSVETQYF.

This rearrangement joins TRBV30 to TRBJ1-1, with D tentatively TRBD1 (6 bases). V was pared by 3 bases and J by 4 bases, with 15 bases between. The germline V gene has CDR1 GTSNPN and CDR2 SVGIG (reference sequence). The CDR3 is made up of 14 amino acids. The CDR3 here is CAWRSHGGPTEAFF. In DNA, the CDR3 is TGTGCCTGGAGGAGTCACGGGGGGCCCACTGAAGCTTTCTTT.

In this sample, this clonotype turned up many times. The chain recombines TRBV4-3 with TRBJ2-1; TRBD2 aligns across 10 bases. V shed 0 bases, J shed 8 bases, and the junction held 10 bases outside the gene matches. The V gene's germline CDR1 is LGHNA and CDR2 YSLEER. The CDR3 is 17 amino acids. CDR3 nucleotides: TGCGCCAGCAGCCAAGATCCGGCGGCTAGCGGGAGCTATGAGCAGTTCTTC. Amino acids: CASSQDPAASGSYEQFF.

This clonotype was recorded at least ten times. The chain has TRBV20-1 and TRBJ2-7; no clear D. V was cut by 3 bases and J by 4 bases, with 10 bases left in between. Per the germline V gene, CDR1 is DFQATT and CDR2 is SNEGSKA (reference sequence). This CDR3 is 12 amino acids long. The CDR3: CSARPSGYEQYF. The CDR3 DNA is TGCAGTGCTAGGCCCTCTGGATACGAGCAGTACTTC.

At least ten counts were recorded for this clonotype. This chain joins TRBV4-2 and TRBJ2-7; D not certain. The CDR3 contains 15 residues. Germline lookup yields CDR1 LGHNA and CDR2 YNFKEQ. V was trimmed by 3 bases and J by 6 bases, leaving 18 bases between them. CDR3 in amino acids: CASSQVSANLLEQYF. The CDR3 DNA follows: TGTGCCAGCAGCCAGGTGTCGGCGAATCTCCTCGAGCAGTACTTC.

This clonotype was seen many times. The chain joins TRBV5-1 to TRBJ2-7; 7 bases are shared with TRBD2. Germline-derived CDR1 and CDR2 are SGHRS and YFSETQ. The CDR3 is 14 amino acids. J lost 3 bases, V lost 0 bases, and 3 bases had no gene match. Here the CDR3 reads CASSLGREYYEQYF. CDR3 nucleotide sequence: TGCGCCAGCAGCTTGGGGCGGGAGTACTACGAGCAGTACTTC. The full variable domain, with the rest looked up from reference TRBV5-1 and TRBJ2-7, is KAGVTQTPRYLIKTRGQQVTLSCSPISGHRSVSWYQQTPGQGLQFLFEYFSETQRNKGNFPGRFSGRQFSNSRSEMNVSTLELGDSALYLCASSLGREYYEQYFGPGTRLTVT.

This clonotype was observed a handful of times. J is TRBJ1-2 and V is TRBV29-1; no reliable D call. The CDR3 has 14 amino acids. Trimming took off 6 bases at V and 5 bases at J, with 19 bases between the two ends. CDR1 SQVTM and CDR2 ANQGSEA come from the germline V gene. The DNA for the CDR3 is TGCAGCGTATGGGAAAGGGCACGAGAATATGGCTACACCTTC. Protein product: CSVWERAREYGYTF.

This clonotype was counted between two and nine times. The chain links TRBV15 to TRBJ2-7, with 8 positions matching TRBD1. This CDR3 region has 15 residues. Per the germline V gene, CDR1 is LNHNV and CDR2 is YYDKDF (reference sequence). Trimming cost V 1 base and J 4 bases; bases outside gene matches: 6. DNA for the CDR3: TGTGCCACCAGCAGAGGACGGACAGGGCGGTACGAGCAGTACTTC. Translation gives CATSRGRTGRYEQYF.

The genes are TRBV5-4 and TRBJ2-7; no clear D. The V gene's germline CDR1 is SGHNT and CDR2 YYREEE (reference sequence). V dropped 4 bases and J dropped 6 bases, with 11 bases sitting between them. CDR3 length: 12 residues. CDR3 bases: TGTGCCAGCAGCGGCCAAACGGCCGAGCAGTACTTC. Amino acid sequence: CASSGQTAEQYF.

This clonotype was picked up many times. The V call is TRBV4-1, the J call TRBJ2-2, with 11 bases matching TRBD1. With V trimmed by 3 bases and J by 7 bases, 4 bases remained unmatched. This CDR3 is built from 15 residues. The germline gives CDR1 MGHRA, CDR2 YSYEKL. The CDR3 reads CASSHGQGAYGELFF. In DNA, the CDR3 is TGCGCCAGCAGCCACGGACAGGGGGCGTACGGGGAGCTGTTTTTT.

The sample holds many counts of this clonotype. The V gene is TRBV7-9, the J gene TRBJ2-2; TRBD2 aligns across 11 bases. The CDR3 has 16 residues. The V and J ends lost 3 bases and 1 base, in that order; junction bases with no gene match: 1. CDR1 is SEHNR, CDR2 FQNEAQ, per germline (reference sequence). The CDR3 protein is CASSFGLAGNTGELFF. The CDR3 DNA reads TGTGCCAGCAGCTTTGGACTAGCGGGGAACACCGGGGAGCTGTTTTTT.

The V gene is TRBV19, the J gene TRBJ2-1; perhaps TRBD1 as D (5 bases). The CDR3 loop spans 18 amino acids. The V and J ends lost 5 bases and 3 bases respectively, with 23 bases between them. In germline, CDR1 is LNHDA, CDR2 SQIVND (reference sequence). The CDR3 bases are TGTGCCAGTAGTGTGGCAGGGAAAAGCGAATGGGACTACAATGAGCAGTTCTTC. Protein sequence: CASSVAGKSEWDYNEQFF. Filled out from reference TRBV19 and TRBJ2-1, the complete variable domain reads DGGITQSPKYLFRKEGQNVTLSCEQNLNHDAMYWYRQDPGQGLRLIYYSQIVNDFQKGDIAEGYSVSREKKESFPLTVTSAQKNPTAFYLCASSVAGKSEWDYNEQFFGPGTRLTVL.

The table lists this clonotype with a few counts. J is TRBJ2-1 and V is TRBV5-1, with 10 nucleotides matching TRBD2. CDR3 length: 17 residues. J was trimmed by 8 bases and V by 5 bases; bases with no gene match: 16. Per the germline V gene, CDR1 is SGHRS and CDR2 is YFSETQ. The CDR3: CASRRAPSSGSADEQFF. CDR3 bases: TGCGCCAGCAGGAGGGCCCCATCTAGCGGGAGTGCGGATGAGCAGTTCTTC.

Comments on this clonotype: A much bigger clone sits one base away, suggesting this may be a read error. V usage is TRBV5-1 and J usage is TRBJ2-1, with a tentative D call TRBD1 (6 bases). Trimming took off 0 bases at V and 3 bases at J, with 16 bases between the two ends. Looked up from germline, CDR1 is SGHRS and CDR2 is YFSETQ. CDR3 size: 17 residues. CDR3 sequence reads: CASSLGQVISFYNEQFF. The DNA for the CDR3 is TGCGCCAGCAGCTTGGGACAGGTGATAAGCTTCTACAATGAGCAGTTCTTC.

This clonotype was observed a few times. The chain couples TRBV6-5 to TRBJ1-2; possibly TRBD1 for D (5 bases). Germline loops: CDR1 MNHEY, CDR2 SVGAGI. V lost 4 bases to trimming and J lost 2 bases, with 11 bases between them. This CDR3 is built from 14 residues. The CDR3 here is CASSSLGGNYGYTF. The CDR3 nucleotides are TGTGCCAGCAGTTCCCTTGGGGGAAACTATGGCTACACCTTC.

This clonotype was recorded many times. The chain joins TRBV25-1 to TRBJ1-4, with 9 bases identical to TRBD1. CDR1 and CDR2 from the germline V gene are MGHDK and SYGVNS. This CDR3 comprises 14 residues. Trimming removed 6 bases from V and 7 bases from J; junction bases left unmatched: 6. The CDR3 coding sequence is TGTGCCAGCAGCGCCGGGACAGGGAGTGAAAAACTGTTTTTT. It is translated as CASSAGTGSEKLFF.

Only a few counts were recorded for this clonotype. The chain links TRBV20-1 to TRBJ2-1, with D maybe TRBD2 (5 bases). V was trimmed by 2 bases and J by 8 bases, leaving 28 bases between them. The CDR3 extends over 18 amino acids. Germline V gene data show CDR1 as DFQATT and CDR2 as SNEGSKA (reference sequence). The chain's CDR3 is CSARSPGGGGGLPYEQFF. The CDR3 region has the DNA TGCAGTGCTAGAAGCCCCGGAGGAGGTGGCGGCCTACCCTATGAGCAGTTCTTC.